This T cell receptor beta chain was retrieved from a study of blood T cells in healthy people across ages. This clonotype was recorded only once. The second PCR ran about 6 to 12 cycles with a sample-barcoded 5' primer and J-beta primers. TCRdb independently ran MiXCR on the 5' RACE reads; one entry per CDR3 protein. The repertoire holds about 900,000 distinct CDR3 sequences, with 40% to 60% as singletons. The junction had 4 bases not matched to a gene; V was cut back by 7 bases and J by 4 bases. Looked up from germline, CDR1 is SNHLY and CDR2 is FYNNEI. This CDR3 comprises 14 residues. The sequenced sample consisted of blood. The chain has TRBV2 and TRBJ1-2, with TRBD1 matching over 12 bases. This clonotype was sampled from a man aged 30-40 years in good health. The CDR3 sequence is CASKGTGGGYGYTF. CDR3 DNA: TGTGCCAGCAAAGGGACAGGGGGCGGCTATGGCTACACCTTC.